The 32 T cell receptor beta chains below come from one sample, sequenced in a study of CD8 T cells in ankylosing spondylitis. Each CDR3 protein is one row after TCRdb ran MiXCR on the 5' RACE reads. The table records around 330,000 distinct CDR3 sequences, 11% of them present only once. The sequenced sample consisted of blood, either unsorted or a sorted T cell fraction (not recorded which). These receptors all come from a female donor with ankylosing spondylitis or in good health (not recorded which).

This clonotype was counted at least ten times. J is TRBJ1-5 and V is TRBV5-5; perhaps TRBD1 as D (5 bases). The germline CDR1 and CDR2 sequences are SGHKS and YYEKEE (reference sequence). V lost 4 bases and J 5 bases, leaving 19 bases between the germline ends. This CDR3 contains 16 residues. The CDR3 spells CASSAEVAGQYQPQHF. CDR3 nucleotide sequence: TGTGCCAGCAGCGCGGAGGTGGCAGGGCAATATCAGCCCCAGCATTTT.

The chain has TRBV29-1 and TRBJ2-7; TRBD1 aligns across 11 bases. V lost 5 bases and J lost 3; bases outside the gene matches: 12. The CDR3 consists of 16 residues. Germline CDR1 reads SQVTM; CDR2 reads ANQGSEA. The CDR3 DNA reads as TGCAGCGTTTCCCATTCACCGGGACAGGGGGGCTACGAGCAGTACTTC. Translated: CSVSHSPGQGGYEQYF.

This clonotype was counted ten times or more. CDR3 region: CSARELLGQHNSPLHF. CDR3 DNA sequence: TGCAGTGCTAGAGAGCTATTGGGGCAGCATAATTCACCCCTCCACTTT. The J gene is TRBJ1-6, the V gene TRBV20-1, with D perhaps matching TRBD1 (5 bases). V dropped 0 bases and J dropped 5 bases, with 14 bases sitting between them. Germline V gives CDR1 DFQATT, CDR2 SNEGSKA (reference sequence). The CDR3 consists of 16 residues.

This clonotype was counted ten times or more. The chain joins TRBV7-2 to TRBJ2-2; D gene ambiguous. Germline V CDR1 and CDR2: SGHTA, FQGNSA. Trimming cost V 5 bases and J 2 bases, with 12 bases left between them. This CDR3 spans 15 amino acids. The CDR3 sequence: CASSPGRLNTGELFF. CDR3 nucleotides: TGTGCCAGCAGCCCTGGGCGCCTAAACACCGGGGAGCTGTTTTTT.

This clonotype was found many times. V and J are TRBV12-3 or TRBV12-4 and TRBJ2-4; D perhaps matches TRBD1 (5 bases). The V end was cut by 1 base, the J end by 4 bases, with 5 bases between. CDR3 length equals 13 residues. CDR3: CASSLGTKNIQYF. In DNA form, the CDR3 reads TGTGCCAGCAGTTTAGGGACAAAAAACATTCAGTACTTC.

This clonotype was seen repeatedly, ten times or more. CDR3: CASSPPWEKMGGDTQYF. Written as DNA, the CDR3 is TGTGCCAGCAGCCCTCCATGGGAGAAGATGGGGGGGGATACGCAGTATTTT. The chain uses TRBV5-8 and TRBJ2-3; TRBD2 aligns across 7 bases. The ends lost 4 bases at V and 6 bases at J; junction bases unmatched: 17. The CDR3 has 17 residues. From germline, CDR1 is SGHTS and CDR2 YDEGEE.

This clonotype was counted a few times. This rearrangement joins TRBV5-1 to TRBJ2-2, with a weak D call TRBD2 (6 bases). The CDR3 has 15 residues. The V end lost 3 bases, the J end lost 3 bases, and 12 bases lay between the germline ends. Germline-derived CDR1 and CDR2 are SGHRS and YFSETQ. The CDR3 DNA follows: TGCGCCAGCAGCTGGGCTGGAGGGGACACCGGGGAGCTGTTTTTT. Its translation: CASSWAGGDTGELFF. Complete variable domain (other parts from reference TRBV5-1 and TRBJ2-2): KAGVTQTPRYLIKTRGQQVTLSCSPISGHRSVSWYQQTPGQGLQFLFEYFSETQRNKGNFPGRFSGRQFSNSRSEMNVSTLELGDSALYLCASSWAGGDTGELFFGEGSRLTVL.

This clonotype has more than one count but fewer than ten. The rearrangement joins TRBV20-1 to TRBJ2-1, with TRBD2 matching 10 bases. This CDR3 spans 17 amino acids. The junction had 12 bases not matched to a gene; V was cut back by 4 bases and J by 3 bases. Germline CDR1 is DFQATT and CDR2 is SNEGSKA (reference sequence). In nucleotides, the CDR3 is TGCAGTGCTATATTGGCTAGCGGGAGAACATTCTACAATGAGCAGTTCTTC. It is translated as CSAILASGRTFYNEQFF.

This clonotype came up a few times. The chain recombines TRBV24-1 with TRBJ2-5; D possibly corresponds to TRBD2 (7 bases). The germline CDR1 and CDR2 sequences are KGHDR and SFDVKD. Trimming took 1 base from V and 5 from J, leaving 28 bases between them. This CDR3 contains 20 residues. This CDR3 reads CATSDFKPSRHREGTETQYF. CDR3 nucleotides: TGTGCCACCAGTGATTTTAAACCTTCCCGACACAGGGAGGGTACGGAGACCCAGTACTTC.

In its sample, this clonotype was seen many times. The DNA of the CDR3 is TGCAGTGCTACCAAGGGCAGCGGGAGCTACAATGAGCAGTTCTTC. It codes for CSATKGSGSYNEQFF. The gene calls are TRBV20-1 and TRBJ2-1; 8 nucleotides agree with TRBD2. Germline CDR1 and CDR2: DFQATT and SNEGSKA (reference sequence). This CDR3 is 15 amino acids long. J was trimmed by 3 bases and V by 4 bases; bases with no gene match: 8.

This clonotype was seen a few times. CDR3 region: CASSFSGGYGYTF. The CDR3 DNA is TGTGCCAGCAGTTTTAGTGGGGGCTATGGCTACACCTTC. The gene calls are TRBV27 and TRBJ1-2; the D gene is possibly TRBD1 (5 bases). The CDR3 is 13 amino acids. CDR1 and CDR2 (germline): MNHEY, SMNVEV (reference sequence). The V gene lost 3 bases and the J gene lost 4 bases, with 9 bases spanning the gap.

This chain links TRBV20-1 with TRBJ2-4; 10 bases agree with TRBD2. The CDR3 extends over 13 amino acids. Trimming removed 5 bases from V and 8 bases from J; junction bases left unmatched: 6. CDR1 is DFQATT, CDR2 SNEGSKA, per germline (reference sequence). CDR3 in amino acids: CSAQTSGSDIQYF. The CDR3 nucleotides read TGCAGTGCTCAGACTAGCGGGTCAGACATTCAGTACTTC.

This clonotype has at least ten counts. The V and J genes are TRBV7-9 and TRBJ1-6; TRBD1 might be the D (6 bases). V lost 4 bases and J lost 8, with 9 bases in between. This CDR3 region has 13 residues. The germline CDR1 and CDR2 sequences are SEHNR and FQNEAQ (reference sequence). The DNA of the CDR3 is TGTGCCAGCAGCTCGAACAGGGATTCACCCCTCCACTTT. This encodes CASSSNRDSPLHF. The entire variable domain, with the rest obtained from reference TRBV7-9 and TRBJ1-6, is as follows: DTGVSQNPRHKITKRGQNVTFRCDPISEHNRLYWYRQTLGQGPEFLTYFQNEAQLEKSRLLSDRFSAERPKGSFSTLEIQRTEQGDSAMYLCASSSNRDSPLHFGNGTRLTVT.

This clonotype was observed many times. The chain recombines TRBV15 with TRBJ1-4; 8 positions agree with TRBD1. This CDR3 is built from 16 residues. From germline, CDR1 is LNHNV and CDR2 YYDKDF (reference sequence). The trim removed 5 bases at V and 7 bases at J, leaving 12 bases unmatched. CDR3 nucleotides: TGTGCCACCAGCGCCCACCGGGGACAGGATGGTGAAAAACTGTTTTTT. It codes for CATSAHRGQDGEKLFF. Complete variable domain (other parts from reference TRBV15 and TRBJ1-4): DAMVIQNPRYQVTQFGKPVTLSCSQTLNHNVMYWYQQKSSQAPKLLFHYYDKDFNNEADTPDNFQSRRPNTSFCFLDIRSPGLGDTAMYLCATSAHRGQDGEKLFFGSGTQLSVL.

Ten or more counts support this clonotype. The rearrangement uses TRBV20-1 and TRBJ2-7; 10 nucleotides line up with TRBD2. Germline assignment: CDR1 DFQATT and CDR2 SNEGSKA (reference sequence). This CDR3 contains 14 residues. The V gene end was trimmed by 3 bases and the J gene end by 5 bases; junction bases not matched to a gene: 7. The CDR3 sequence is CSASRASGSNEQYF. The CDR3 bases are TGCAGTGCTAGTCGCGCTAGCGGGAGTAACGAGCAGTACTTC.

Ten or more counts support this clonotype. This chain uses TRBV7-2 with TRBJ2-7; D gene uncertain. This CDR3 contains 14 residues. The ends were cut back, 5 bases at V and 1 base at J, with 12 bases in the middle. Germline V gene data show CDR1 as SGHTA and CDR2 as FQGNSA. The CDR3 here is CASSRVGPSYEQYF. The CDR3 region has the DNA TGTGCCAGCAGCCGGGTCGGGCCTTCCTACGAGCAGTACTTC.

This clonotype was seen many times. The CDR3 DNA reads as TGCAGTGCTAGCACTACAGGGCTAATTACCTACGAGCAGTACTTC. Protein sequence: CSASTTGLITYEQYF. The V call is TRBV20-1, the J call TRBJ2-7, with TRBD1 as a possible D gene (6 bases). CDR3 length: 15 amino acids. The germline V and J ends were trimmed by 3 bases and 2 bases, with 17 bases remaining between them. Looked up from germline, CDR1 is DFQATT and CDR2 is SNEGSKA (reference sequence).

Only a few counts were recorded for this clonotype. The gene calls are TRBV6-1 and TRBJ2-2; 7 bases are a match to TRBD2. After removal of 6 bases from V and 4 bases from J, the junction contained 8 bases not matched to a gene. The length of the CDR3 is 15 residues. The germline gives CDR1 MNHNS, CDR2 SASEGT. The CDR3 sequence is CASSFGGMGTGELFF. CDR3 DNA: TGTGCCAGCAGCTTCGGGGGGATGGGCACCGGGGAGCTGTTTTTT.

This clonotype was seen many times. Here the CDR3 DNA reads TGCAGTGCACAGACAGAACCCTTGAACACCGGGGAGCTGTTTTTT. It is translated as CSAQTEPLNTGELFF. The chain is built from TRBV20-1 and TRBJ2-2; TRBD1 is a possible D gene (5 bases). Germline V CDR1 and CDR2: DFQATT, SNEGSKA (reference sequence). This CDR3 region has 15 residues. Trimming pared 6 bases from V and 1 base from J, leaving 15 bases between.

Note on this clonotype: This could be a read error, since a much larger clone is one nucleotide away. The chain has TRBV9 and TRBJ1-5; 7 bases line up with TRBD1. Germline-derived CDR1 and CDR2 are SGDLS and YYNGEE. The CDR3 spans 14 residues. CDR3 loop: CASSEGGGNQHQHF. The CDR3 DNA reads TGTGCCAGCAGCGAAGGAGGGGGCAATCAGCACCAGCATTTT. The variable domain in full, completed from reference TRBV9 and TRBJ1-5, reads DSGVTQTPKHLITATGQRVTLRCSPRSGDLSVYWYQQSLDQGLQFLIQYYNGEERAKGNILERFSAQQFPDLHSELNLSSLELGDSALYFCASSEGGGNQHQHFGDGTRLSIL.

This clonotype appeared many times. J is TRBJ2-1 and V is TRBV5-1; D is undetermined. V was pared by 0 bases and J by 0 bases, with 7 bases between. CDR3 length: 15 residues. CDR1 and CDR2 from the germline V gene are SGHRS and YFSETQ. DNA for the CDR3: TGCGCCAGCAGCTTGGAAACTCCCTCCTACAATGAGCAGTTCTTC. This gives the protein CASSLETPSYNEQFF. Using reference TRBV5-1 and TRBJ2-1 for the parts outside the CDR3, the full variable domain is KAGVTQTPRYLIKTRGQQVTLSCSPISGHRSVSWYQQTPGQGLQFLFEYFSETQRNKGNFPGRFSGRQFSNSRSEMNVSTLELGDSALYLCASSLETPSYNEQFFGPGTRLTVL.

As concerns this clonotype: With a much larger clone just one base away, this may be a read error. The J gene is TRBJ1-2, the V gene TRBV28; tentative D call: TRBD1 (6 bases). The CDR3 loop spans 14 amino acids. Germline loops: CDR1 MDHEN, CDR2 SYDVKM. The CDR3 DNA is TGTGCCAGCAGTCAGCGACAGGTGAACTATGGCGACACCTTC. Translation: CASSQRQVNYGDTF.

This clonotype was found a few times. The rearrangement links TRBV5-5 to TRBJ2-1; D not resolved. V dropped 0 bases and J dropped 8 bases, with 18 bases sitting between them. The CDR3 runs 16 residues. In germline, CDR1 is SGHKS, CDR2 YYEKEE (reference sequence). CDR3 residues: CASSLDWAQNFDEQFF. The DNA of the CDR3 is TGTGCCAGCAGCTTGGACTGGGCCCAAAATTTCGATGAGCAGTTCTTC.

This clonotype was detected ten times or more. The genes are TRBV7-2 and TRBJ1-5; D might be TRBD1 (5 bases). The V gene lost 5 bases and the J gene lost 5 bases, with 7 bases spanning the gap. The CDR3 length is 12 residues. Germline assignment: CDR1 SGHTA and CDR2 FQGNSA. The CDR3 is CASSPRDQPQHF. CDR3 in DNA: TGTGCCAGCAGCCCCAGGGATCAGCCCCAGCATTTT.

At least ten counts were recorded for this clonotype. The chain has TRBV9 and TRBJ2-3, with unresolved D. Germline loops: CDR1 SGDLS, CDR2 YYNGEE. Deletions cut 0 bases from V and 2 bases from J, with 13 bases between. CDR3 length: 16 residues. CDR3 nucleotides: TGTGCCAGCAGCGTAGTAGCTGGGTTCGCCACAGATACGCAGTATTTT. Translation: CASSVVAGFATDTQYF.

The table lists this clonotype with many counts. The J gene is TRBJ2-3, the V gene TRBV20-1; 7 bases agree with TRBD1. The junction had 9 bases not matched to a gene; V was cut back by 2 bases and J by 7 bases. The CDR3 is made up of 14 amino acids. CDR1 is DFQATT, CDR2 SNEGSKA, per germline (reference sequence). The CDR3 spells CSARRQGEVNTQYF. CDR3 in DNA: TGCAGTGCTAGACGACAGGGCGAGGTGAATACGCAGTATTTT.

V gene TRBV20-1 combines with J gene TRBJ2-3; D perhaps matches TRBD2 (5 bases). This CDR3 region has 14 residues. Trimming left V 2 bases short and J 0 bases short, with 9 bases between. Germline V gene data show CDR1 as DFQATT and CDR2 as SNEGSKA (reference sequence). CDR3: CSARLGGSTDTQYF. The CDR3, as DNA: TGCAGTGCTAGATTAGGCGGGAGCACAGATACGCAGTATTTT.

This clonotype was counted ten times or more. The chain recombines TRBV28 with TRBJ2-3; TRBD2 agrees at 8 bases. V was pared by 3 bases and J by 2 bases, with 7 bases of the junction left unmatched. The CDR3 sequence is 16 residues long. Germline V lookup: CDR1 MDHEN, CDR2 SYDVKM. CDR3 sequence: CASSLKLAEITDTQYF. The CDR3 DNA follows: TGTGCCAGCAGTTTGAAACTAGCGGAGATCACAGATACGCAGTATTTT.

There are many counts of this clonotype. The chain employs TRBV20-1 and TRBJ2-7, with TRBD2 matching 15 bases. From germline, CDR1 is DFQATT and CDR2 SNEGSKA (reference sequence). The CDR3 runs 20 residues. After removal of 0 bases from V and 4 bases from J, the junction contained 16 bases not matched to a gene. The CDR3 DNA is TGCAGTGCTAGAGATCGAAGGACTAGCGGGAGGGCTAACCACCTTTACGAGCAGTACTTC. Amino acid sequence: CSARDRRTSGRANHLYEQYF.

The table lists this clonotype with a few counts. The genes are TRBV2 and TRBJ1-5; D remains ambiguous. Trimming stripped 5 bases from V and 1 base from J, with 18 bases between. In germline, CDR1 is SNHLY, CDR2 FYNNEI. The CDR3 totals 17 residues. The CDR3 is CASSQTVIRGSNQPQHF. In DNA, the CDR3 is TGTGCCAGCAGTCAAACCGTGATCCGAGGGAGCAATCAGCCCCAGCATTTT.

This chain connects TRBV23-1 to TRBJ1-4; D ambiguous. TRBV23-1 is recorded as an ORF, its role being uncertain. The CDR3 spans 13 residues. With 3 bases removed from V and 4 bases from J, the gap between germline ends came to 6 bases. The CDR3 region is CASSHVHNEKLFF. CDR3 DNA: TGCGCCAGCAGTCATGTGCATAATGAAAAACTGTTTTTT.

Many counts were recorded for this clonotype. V and J are TRBV29-1 and TRBJ2-7; a possible D gene is TRBD2 (6 bases). Germline CDR1 is SQVTM and CDR2 is ANQGSEA. V was pared by 2 bases and J by 3 bases, with 11 bases between. The CDR3 loop spans 13 amino acids. As DNA, the CDR3 is TGCAGCGTTGAACTCGGGGGTTTCTACGAGCAGTACTTC. This codes for CSVELGGFYEQYF.